This entry describes one TCR beta chain. Its antigen is not known. Profiling relied on immunoSEQ multiplex PCR, and the TCRdb table lists in-frame clones only, not all of them. Seen here are approximately 77,000 clones, around 92% observed once, and the top ten hold around 7.1%. Trimming stripped 9 bases from V and 8 bases from J, with 16 bases between. The CDR3 is 12 residues long. Germline V gene data show CDR1 as SGHTA and CDR2 as FQGNSA. This sample was taken from a study of T cell responses to AZD1222 COVID-19 vaccine. Study results and limitations: Nearly half of unique spike-specific TCRs reportedly avoided B.1.351 and B.1.1.7 mutated regions.

This chain joins TRBV7-2 and TRBJ1-1; no firm D call. The TCR sequence derives from an adult in good health. Sequencing used peripheral blood, obtained on day 0 of MenACWY control vaccination. CDR3 DNA sequence: TGTGCCAGTAAGACAAGTTTCACCGAAGCTTTCTTT. Translation gives CASKTSFTEAFF.